Each of the 26 T cell receptor beta chains below was sequenced from the same sample in a study of blood T cell repertoires in COVID-19. Generated by immunoSEQ multiplex PCR, the TCRdb table keeps only in-frame clones and is missing some. The data hold some 220,000 clones, with roughly 80% observed a single time. Sequenced sample: peripheral blood. The receptors come from a woman aged 55-70 years who had recovered from COVID-19.

The CDR3 DNA is TGTGCCAGCAGCCGCCAGCCGGGGTCTGGAAACACCATATATTTT. Translating gives CASSRQPGSGNTIYF. V usage is TRBV11-2 and J usage is TRBJ1-3; no clear D. Trimming stripped 5 bases from V and 1 base from J, with 12 bases between. Germline assignment: CDR1 SGHAT and CDR2 FQNNGV. The CDR3 consists of 15 residues.

V and J are TRBV6-2 or TRBV6-3 and TRBJ2-5; TRBD1 might be the D (6 bases). The CDR3 is made up of 16 amino acids. V lost 2 bases and J 5 bases, leaving 18 bases between the germline ends. In germline, CDR1 is MNHEY, CDR2 SVGEGT. In nucleotides, the CDR3 is TGTGCCAGCAGTTACCGGCCAGTTGGGGGCCGGGAGACCCAGTACTTC. Encoded protein: CASSYRPVGGRETQYF.

The J gene is TRBJ2-7, the V gene TRBV5-1, with a weak D call TRBD2 (5 bases). V dropped 6 bases and J dropped 2 bases, with 12 bases sitting between them. The germline V gene encodes CDR1 SGHRS and CDR2 YFSETQ. The CDR3 consists of 13 residues. CDR3 nucleotide sequence: TGCGCCAGCAAACCCGACGGGGCCTACGAGCAGTACTTC. Its protein product is CASKPDGAYEQYF.

The V gene is TRBV3-1 (or the pseudogene TRBV3-2), the J gene TRBJ2-1; 13 bases match TRBD2. V gave up 4 bases and J gave up 7 bases; unmatched junction bases: 7. CDR3 length: 16 amino acids. Per germline, CDR1 LGHDT and CDR2 YNNKEL (reference sequence). The CDR3: CASSPGTSGERNEQFF. The DNA of the CDR3 is TGTGCCAGCAGCCCCGGGACTAGCGGGGAACGGAATGAGCAGTTCTTC.

This chain uses TRBV5-1 with TRBJ2-3, with TRBD2 matching 11 bases. Looked up from germline, CDR1 is SGHRS and CDR2 is YFSETQ. The CDR3 extends over 17 amino acids. V shed 3 bases and J 2 bases; nucleotides not matched to a gene: 8. The CDR3 loop is CASSWGLAADLTDTQYF. CDR3 nucleotide sequence: TGCGCCAGCAGCTGGGGACTAGCGGCCGATCTCACAGATACGCAGTATTTT. Supplemented by reference TRBV5-1 and TRBJ2-3, the full variable domain reads KAGVTQTPRYLIKTRGQQVTLSCSPISGHRSVSWYQQTPGQGLQFLFEYFSETQRNKGNFPGRFSGRQFSNSRSEMNVSTLELGDSALYLCASSWGLAADLTDTQYFGPGTRLTVL.

This clone is a singleton in its sample. This chain links TRBV5-1 with TRBJ2-3; 9 bases map to TRBD2. V gave up 4 bases and J gave up 1 base; unmatched junction bases: 1. There are 14 residues in the CDR3. Germline V gene sequence: CDR1 SGHRS, CDR2 YFSETQ. CDR3 DNA: TGCGCCAGCAGCCCTAGCGGGGGCACAGATACGCAGTATTTT. The encoded protein is CASSPSGGTDTQYF.

This clone was recorded a few times. This chain uses TRBV20-1 with TRBJ1-4; the D is unclear. The CDR3 is made up of 11 amino acids. Trimming took off 2 bases at V and 10 bases at J, with 8 bases between the two ends. From germline, CDR1 is DFQATT and CDR2 SNEGSKA (reference sequence). For the CDR3, the DNA is TGCAGTGCTAGAAGAGTCGGAAAACTGTTTTTT. It encodes CSARRVGKLFF.

V is TRBV4-2 and J is TRBJ1-1; D might be TRBD1 (5 bases). The germline V gene encodes CDR1 LGHNA and CDR2 YNFKEQ. V shed 0 bases and J shed 7 bases, with 15 bases lying between them. The CDR3 totals 15 residues. This CDR3 reads CASSQEPSGYGEAFF. The CDR3 DNA reads as TGTGCCAGCAGCCAAGAGCCCTCAGGGTATGGTGAAGCTTTCTTT.

The chain has TRBV19 and TRBJ1-2, with D perhaps matching TRBD1 (5 bases). Germline V gene lookup returns CDR1 LNHDA and CDR2 SQIVND (reference sequence). V was shortened by 7 bases and J by 0 bases, with 9 bases between the two germline ends. This CDR3 contains 13 residues. CDR3 region: CASNRIPNYGYTF. As DNA, the CDR3 is TGTGCCAGTAACAGGATCCCTAACTATGGCTACACCTTC.

The chain uses TRBV20-1 and TRBJ2-5; D not certain. Germline CDR1 and CDR2: DFQATT and SNEGSKA (reference sequence). V was pared by 6 bases and J by 3 bases, with 8 bases between. The CDR3 sequence is 11 residues long. CDR3 protein: CSAPVEETQYF. Written as DNA, the CDR3 is TGCAGTGCCCCGGTGGAAGAGACCCAGTACTTC.

This clone was detected only a few times. The chain is built from TRBV30 and TRBJ2-7; D is possibly TRBD1 (5 bases). Trimming took off 0 bases at V and 4 bases at J, with 19 bases between the two ends. The CDR3 length is 16 residues. Per germline, CDR1 GTSNPN and CDR2 SVGIG (reference sequence). CDR3 region: CAWSVFGQGVSYEQYF. CDR3 DNA sequence: TGTGCCTGGAGTGTATTCGGTCAGGGTGTGTCGTACGAGCAGTACTTC.

In this sample, this clone turned up once. The rearrangement links TRBV5-4 to TRBJ2-5; 8 bases align to TRBD2. The V gene end was trimmed by 4 bases and the J gene end by 4 bases; junction bases not matched to a gene: 9. CDR1 and CDR2 (germline): SGHNT, YYREEE (reference sequence). This CDR3 is built from 15 residues. CDR3 region: CASSGVSGGVETQYF. CDR3 DNA sequence: TGTGCCAGCAGCGGGGTCTCCGGGGGGGTAGAGACCCAGTACTTC.

The chain joins TRBV27 to TRBJ2-2; 10 bases agree with TRBD1. Germline-derived CDR1 and CDR2 are MNHEY and SMNVEV (reference sequence). With V trimmed by 5 bases and J by 6 bases, 6 bases remained unmatched. CDR3 length: 15 amino acids. CDR3 sequence: CASSIGQGVSGELFF. Here the CDR3 DNA reads TGTGCCAGCAGTATCGGACAGGGGGTCTCCGGGGAGCTGTTTTTT.

V is TRBV6-5 and J is TRBJ1-2, with TRBD1 matching over 7 bases. This CDR3 spans 13 amino acids. Germline CDR1 is MNHEY and CDR2 is SVGAGI. J gave up 6 bases and V 5 bases, and 6 bases lay outside the gene matches. For the CDR3, the DNA is TGTGCCAGCAGTCGGGTAGGACAGGATGGCTACACCTTC. It translates to CASSRVGQDGYTF.

The genes are TRBV15 and TRBJ2-5, with 10 positions matching TRBD1. Per the germline V gene, CDR1 is LNHNV and CDR2 is YYDKDF (reference sequence). The CDR3 totals 14 residues. Germline trimming cut 2 bases from V and 5 bases from J; bases unmatched to any gene: 2. DNA for the CDR3: TGTGCCACCAGCAGACCGGGACAGGGGGAGACCCAGTACTTC. Its protein product is CATSRPGQGETQYF.

The V gene is TRBV15, the J gene TRBJ2-3; 8 bases align to TRBD2. Unmatched junction bases numbered 9, after V lost 6 bases and J lost 4 bases. The CDR3 loop spans 15 amino acids. Germline V gene lookup returns CDR1 LNHNV and CDR2 YYDKDF (reference sequence). The CDR3 protein is CATSTRAGAADTQYF. The CDR3 DNA reads TGTGCCACCAGTACTCGAGCGGGGGCAGCAGATACGCAGTATTTT.

The chain links TRBV12-5 to TRBJ2-1, with TRBD1 as a possible D gene (6 bases). CDR3 length: 16 amino acids. Germline V gene data show CDR1 as LGHNT and CDR2 as FRNRAP. Trimming shortened V by 0 bases and J by 3 bases, and 12 bases separated the two germline ends. This CDR3 reads CASGLVLGTNYNEQFF. The CDR3 coding sequence is TGTGCTAGTGGTTTGGTATTGGGGACAAACTACAATGAGCAGTTCTTC.

The rearrangement joins TRBV2 to TRBJ2-1, with 7 positions matching TRBD2. Germline assignment: CDR1 SNHLY and CDR2 FYNNEI. The CDR3 sequence is 16 residues long. The V segment lost 4 bases and the J segment 0 bases; nucleotides outside the gene matches: 6. The CDR3 coding sequence is TGTGCCAGCAGTGGCTCCGGGACTACCTCCTACAATGAGCAGTTCTTC. The encoded protein is CASSGSGTTSYNEQFF.

CDR3 in DNA: TGTGCCAGCAGCGGCGATCGCGGGGGGGTAGAGACCCAGTACTTC. Translating it yields CASSGDRGGVETQYF. The chain uses TRBV9 and TRBJ2-5; 9 nucleotides agree with TRBD2. V was pared by 3 bases and J by 4 bases, with 7 bases of the junction left unmatched. Germline CDR1 SGDLS, CDR2 YYNGEE. There are 15 residues in the CDR3. The full variable domain, completed using reference TRBV9 and TRBJ2-5, is DSGVTQTPKHLITATGQRVTLRCSPRSGDLSVYWYQQSLDQGLQFLIQYYNGEERAKGNILERFSAQQFPDLHSELNLSSLELGDSALYFCASSGDRGGVETQYFGPGTRLLVL.

The chain employs TRBV3-1 (or the pseudogene TRBV3-2) and TRBJ2-7; 9 bases map to TRBD1. CDR1 and CDR2 (germline): LGHDT, YNNKEL (reference sequence). This CDR3 spans 15 amino acids. Trimming cost V 6 bases and J 2 bases; bases outside gene matches: 8. CDR3 amino acids: CASSSNRDRAYEQYF. The CDR3 region has the DNA TGTGCCAGCAGTTCTAACCGGGACAGGGCCTACGAGCAGTACTTC.

This clone was seen a handful of times. This chain uses TRBV2 with TRBJ1-2; TRBD1 matches at 7 bases. Germline V CDR1 and CDR2: SNHLY, FYNNEI. This CDR3 comprises 15 residues. The junction had 8 bases not matched to a gene; V was cut back by 7 bases and J by 0 bases. The CDR3 coding sequence is TGTGCCAGCACTAGAACAGGGGCCTCTAACTATGGCTACACCTTC. Protein product: CASTRTGASNYGYTF. Using reference TRBV2 and TRBJ1-2 for the parts outside the CDR3, the full variable domain is EPEVTQTPSHQVTQMGQEVILRCVPISNHLYFYWYRQILGQKVEFLVSFYNNEISEKSEIFDDQFSVERPDGSNFTLKIRSTKLEDSAMYFCASTRTGASNYGYTFGSGTRLTVV.

This chain uses TRBV28 with TRBJ2-1, with 8 bases that match TRBD2. The CDR3 is made up of 18 amino acids. J gave up 1 base and V 2 bases, and 10 bases lay outside the gene matches. From germline, CDR1 is MDHEN and CDR2 SYDVKM. CDR3 in amino acids: CASSLDFRRGASYNEQFF. CDR3 nucleotide sequence: TGTGCCAGCAGTTTAGATTTTCGGCGGGGGGCGTCCTACAATGAGCAGTTCTTC.

The chain uses TRBV19 and TRBJ1-1, with D possibly matching TRBD1 (5 bases). CDR1 LNHDA and CDR2 SQIVND come from the germline V gene (reference sequence). V lost 3 bases and J lost 6, with 8 bases in between. This CDR3 is built from 12 residues. This chain's CDR3 is CASSIGGPEAFF. Here the CDR3 DNA reads TGTGCCAGTAGTATCGGGGGACCTGAAGCTTTCTTT.

The chain is built from TRBV4-2 and TRBJ1-3, with 10 bases fitting TRBD1. The CDR3 sequence is 16 residues long. Germline-derived CDR1 and CDR2 are LGHNA and YNFKEQ. V lost 5 bases and J lost 0; bases outside the gene matches: 4. CDR3 loop: CASSKGDRGSGNTIYF. In DNA form, the CDR3 reads TGTGCCAGCAGCAAAGGGGACAGGGGCTCTGGAAACACCATATATTTT.

V gene TRBV6-5 combines with J gene TRBJ1-2; 11 nucleotides align to TRBD1. The V segment lost 5 bases and the J segment 8 bases; nucleotides outside the gene matches: 7. Germline V gene sequence: CDR1 MNHEY, CDR2 SVGAGI. The CDR3 loop spans 14 amino acids. The CDR3 bases are TGTGCCAGCAGTACGGACAGGGGGCTTTACGGCTACACCTTC. Amino acid sequence: CASSTDRGLYGYTF.

This chain connects TRBV2 to TRBJ1-4, with D perhaps matching TRBD1 (5 bases). This CDR3 is built from 14 residues. The germline V gene encodes CDR1 SNHLY and CDR2 FYNNEI. Trimming stripped 1 base from V and 7 bases from J, with 10 bases between. The CDR3 region is CASSEGTTREKLFF. CDR3 nucleotide sequence: TGTGCCAGCAGTGAAGGGACAACGCGTGAAAAACTGTTTTTT.